One TCR beta chain is described in this entry. The germline gives CDR1 MDHEN, CDR2 SYDVKM. The V and J ends lost 5 bases and 6 bases respectively, with 20 bases between them. The CDR3 has 15 amino acids. Two oligonucleotides, mixed equimolar, formed the beta constant-region primer covering TRBC1 and TRBC2. Each CDR3 protein is one row after TCRdb ran MiXCR on the UMI-ligation and nested PCR reads. The repertoire holds about 90,000 distinct CDR3 sequences, with about 7% as singletons. This sample stems from a study of naive and memory T cell subsets. The V and J genes are TRBV28 and TRBJ2-7; perhaps TRBD2 as D (5 bases). The material sequenced was central memory CD4+ T cells from blood. This receptor was obtained from a human donor in good health. The CDR3 loop is CASSQTRGFIREQYF. The CDR3 coding sequence is TGTGCCAGCAGTCAAACTAGAGGGTTTATTCGCGAGCAGTACTTC.